These 18 T cell receptor beta chains originate from one sample sequenced in a study of blood T cell repertoires in COVID-19. Measured with immunoSEQ multiplex PCR; TCRdb has only the in-frame clones, and not every one. The sample holds 110,000 to 150,000 clones, around 81% seen once. Sequenced sample: peripheral blood. These receptors all stem from a human donor in a cohort sampled during active COVID-19.

J is TRBJ2-5 and V is TRBV18; weak D call: TRBD2 (5 bases). Trimming shortened V by 2 bases and J by 1 base, and 8 bases separated the two germline ends. This CDR3 comprises 14 residues. Germline lookup yields CDR1 KGHSH and CDR2 LQKENI. The CDR3, as DNA: TGTGCCAGCTCACCAACGGGGAGCCAAGAGACCCAGTACTTC. It yields the protein CASSPTGSQETQYF.

The chain carries TRBV28 and TRBJ2-7; D is possibly TRBD1 (5 bases). The CDR3 sequence is 15 residues long. Germline V gives CDR1 MDHEN, CDR2 SYDVKM. V was pared by 6 bases and J by 0 bases, with 15 bases between. The CDR3, as DNA: TGTGCCAGCAGAGTTGTTGGGCAGGGCTCCTACGAGCAGTACTTC. Its protein product is CASRVVGQGSYEQYF. Looking up the rest from reference TRBV28 and TRBJ2-7 gives the full variable domain: DVKVTQSSRYLVKRTGEKVFLECVQDMDHENMFWYRQDPGLGLRLIYFSYDVKMKEKGDIPEGYSVSREKKERFSLILESASTNQTSMYLCASRVVGQGSYEQYFGPGTRLTVT.

The chain has TRBV7-2 and TRBJ2-3; 8 bases map to TRBD2. The CDR3 covers 15 residues. Looked up from germline, CDR1 is SGHTA and CDR2 is FQGNSA. Trimming at V came to 4 bases and at J to 5 bases, leaving 8 bases not matched to a gene. Here the CDR3 reads CASSSKRAGGDTQYF. CDR3 coding DNA: TGTGCCAGCAGCTCCAAGCGGGCGGGGGGAGATACGCAGTATTTT.

The chain recombines TRBV19 with TRBJ2-5; unclear D gene. This CDR3 is built from 15 residues. Per germline, CDR1 LNHDA and CDR2 SQIVND (reference sequence). V lost 5 bases, J lost 2 bases, and 15 bases lay in between. CDR3 loop: CASSYRPGRQETQYF. The CDR3 nucleotides are TGTGCCAGTAGTTACCGTCCGGGTCGTCAAGAGACCCAGTACTTC.

This clone was seen a handful of times. The rearrangement links TRBV6-5 to TRBJ2-5; perhaps TRBD1 as D (5 bases). The V end was cut by 7 bases, the J end by 10 bases, with 22 bases between. Looked up from germline, CDR1 is MNHEY and CDR2 is SVGAGI. The CDR3 is 14 residues long. CDR3 loop: CASMITQQATGQYF. In DNA, the CDR3 is TGTGCCAGCATGATTACTCAACAGGCAACAGGCCAGTACTTC.

The chain uses TRBV19 and TRBJ2-4; 14 positions match TRBD2. The CDR3 has 19 residues. The trim removed 5 bases at V and 0 bases at J, leaving 9 bases unmatched. Per germline, CDR1 LNHDA and CDR2 SQIVND (reference sequence). As DNA, the CDR3 is TGTGCCAGTAGTTCCCCCGGGACTAGCGGGAGCTTAGCCAAAAACATTCAGTACTTC. It specifies CASSSPGTSGSLAKNIQYF.

On this clone: Other DNA sequences within the sample encode an identical CDR3. CDR3 in amino acids: CASSLGGSGANVLTF. CDR3 nucleotide sequence: TGTGCCAGCAGTTTGGGCGGGTCTGGGGCCAACGTCCTGACTTTC. J is TRBJ2-6 and V is TRBV28; perhaps TRBD2 as D (5 bases). CDR3 size: 15 residues. Germline loops: CDR1 MDHEN, CDR2 SYDVKM. V lost 3 bases to trimming and J lost 1 base, with 7 bases between them.

J is TRBJ1-2 and V is TRBV29-1; maybe TRBD1 (5 bases). V was pared by 4 bases and J by 2 bases, with 8 bases between. CDR1 and CDR2 from the germline V gene are SQVTM and ANQGSEA. This CDR3 is built from 12 residues. The CDR3, as DNA: TGCAGCGTTGCGACAGCGAACTATGGCTACACCTTC. Translated, it gives CSVATANYGYTF. Full variable domain (outside the CDR3, taken from reference TRBV29-1 and TRBJ1-2): SAVISQKPSRDICQRGTSLTIQCQVDSQVTMMFWYRQQPGQSLTLIATANQGSEATYESGFVIDKFPISRPNLTFSTLTVSNMSPEDSSIYLCSVATANYGYTFGSGTRLTVV.

J is TRBJ2-1 and V is TRBV18; TRBD2 might be the D (5 bases). The CDR3 sequence is 14 residues long. Between the trimmed V and J ends, which lost 0 bases and 11 bases, there was a span of 14 bases. Germline V gene lookup returns CDR1 KGHSH and CDR2 LQKENI. Here the CDR3 DNA reads TGTGCCAGCTCACCACCGGGAGACTTGGGCAAGCAGTTCTTC. Translated: CASSPPGDLGKQFF.

The rearrangement links TRBV11-2 to TRBJ2-1, with a possible D match to TRBD2 (5 bases). Germline CDR1 reads SGHAT; CDR2 reads FQNNGV. Trimming took off 0 bases at V and 3 bases at J, with 6 bases between the two ends. The CDR3 contains 14 residues. The CDR3 is CASSLDTSYNEQFF. CDR3 sequence (DNA): TGTGCCAGCAGCTTAGATACTAGCTACAATGAGCAGTTCTTC.

This chain links TRBV29-1 with TRBJ2-7; TRBD2 matches at 10 bases. Germline values: CDR1 SQVTM, CDR2 ANQGSEA. V shed 7 bases and J 2 bases; nucleotides not matched to a gene: 5. CDR3 length equals 13 residues. For the CDR3, the DNA is TGCAGCGGGGGAGCGGGAGGGCCCTACGAGCAGTACTTC. Protein sequence: CSGGAGGPYEQYF.

The genes are TRBV18 and TRBJ2-1; TRBD2 might be the D (5 bases). V was cut by 2 bases and J by 2 bases, with 10 bases left in between. The CDR3 is 15 residues long. The germline V gene encodes CDR1 KGHSH and CDR2 LQKENI. DNA for the CDR3: TGTGCCAGCTCACCAGGCGCCGGGACCTACAATGAGCAGTTCTTC. It is translated as CASSPGAGTYNEQFF.

This sequence joins TRBV28 and TRBJ1-5; 8 nucleotides line up with TRBD1. V lost 8 bases to trimming and J lost 0 bases; unmatched junction nucleotides: 9. CDR1 and CDR2 from the germline V gene are MDHEN and SYDVKM. This CDR3 region has 16 residues. The CDR3 region is CASVLRGQVSNQPQHF. CDR3 sequence (DNA): TGTGCCAGCGTCCTCCGGGGACAGGTTAGCAATCAGCCCCAGCATTTT.

The J gene is TRBJ2-7, the V gene TRBV7-3; 10 bases line up with TRBD1. Germline V lookup: CDR1 SGHTA, CDR2 FQGTGA. Trimming cost V 5 bases and J 7 bases; bases outside gene matches: 8. The CDR3 has 14 amino acids. The CDR3 DNA follows: TGTGCCAGCAGCCGGGACAGGGGACAGGGGGAGCAGTACTTC. Translation: CASSRDRGQGEQYF. The full variable domain, completed using reference TRBV7-3 and TRBJ2-7, is GAGVSQTPSNKVTEKGKYVELRCDPISGHTALYWYRQSLGQGPEFLIYFQGTGAADDSGLPNDRFFAVRPEGSVSTLKIQRTERGDSAVYLCASSRDRGQGEQYFGPGTRLTVT.

V usage is TRBV5-1 and J usage is TRBJ1-1; D uncertain. This CDR3 region has 14 residues. Germline V CDR1 and CDR2: SGHRS, YFSETQ. Trimming shortened V by 5 bases and J by 4 bases, and 15 bases separated the two germline ends. DNA for the CDR3: TGCGCCAGCAGTCGGAGTTTGGAGAGCACTGAAGCTTTCTTT. It encodes CASSRSLESTEAFF.

The chain joins TRBV5-4 to TRBJ2-7; TRBD2 matches 9 bases. This CDR3 comprises 16 residues. V lost 1 base to trimming and J lost 3 bases; unmatched junction nucleotides: 8. CDR1 is SGHNT and CDR2 is YYREEE in the germline V gene (reference sequence). As DNA, the CDR3 is TGTGCCAGCAGCTTGCCAGCGGCGGGAGGGAACTACGAGCAGTACTTC. It encodes CASSLPAAGGNYEQYF.

The chain combines TRBV6-5 with TRBJ2-7, with 10 nucleotides matching TRBD1. CDR1 MNHEY and CDR2 SVGAGI come from the germline V gene. Trimming cost V 5 bases and J 4 bases; bases outside gene matches: 8. The CDR3 spans 15 residues. CDR3 coding DNA: TGTGCCAGCAGTACCTCCGGGACAGGGGATTACGAGCAGTACTTC. Translated: CASSTSGTGDYEQYF.

The chain recombines TRBV27 with TRBJ1-1; tentatively, D is TRBD1 (5 bases). CDR3 length equals 13 residues. The germline V gene encodes CDR1 MNHEY and CDR2 SMNVEV (reference sequence). Trimming stripped 7 bases from V and 2 bases from J, with 11 bases between. The CDR3 spells CASKGTYNTEAFF. The CDR3 coding sequence is TGTGCCAGCAAAGGGACTTACAACACTGAAGCTTTCTTT.